These 17 T cell receptor beta chains were all obtained from the same sample, sequenced in a study of T cell clonotyping in hematopoietic cell transplantation. Generated by immunoSEQ multiplex PCR, the TCRdb table keeps only in-frame clones and is missing some. The data contain 9,500 to 15,000 clones, roughly 53% of them seen just once; the ten biggest clones take up roughly 9.7%. The sequenced material came from peripheral blood mononuclear cells. The receptors shown here come from a man aged 45-60 years in good health. Some clones in this sample may be carry-over from other donors' samples.

The gene calls are TRBV5-6 and TRBJ1-5; tentatively, D is TRBD1 (5 bases). This CDR3 contains 15 residues. The V gene lost 4 bases and the J gene lost 13 bases, with 24 bases spanning the gap. CDR1 is SGHDT, CDR2 YYEEEE, per germline. CDR3 protein: CASSTWGRGGVEQHF. CDR3 nucleotide sequence: TGTGCCAGCAGCACGTGGGGTCGGGGGGGTGTGGAACAGCATTTT.

By share, this clone ranks as medium-sized (0.01 to 0.1%). The chain is built from TRBV30 and TRBJ2-7; the match to TRBD1 covers 7 bases. V shed 5 bases and J 5 bases; nucleotides not matched to a gene: 9. The CDR3 extends over 13 amino acids. Germline V gene sequence: CDR1 GTSNPN, CDR2 SVGIG (reference sequence). CDR3 region: CAWDRQGVHEQYF. As DNA, the CDR3 is TGTGCCTGGGATCGACAGGGAGTCCACGAGCAGTACTTC. Based on the CDR3 plus reference TRBV30 and TRBJ2-7, the full variable domain is SQTIHQWPATLVQPVGSPLSLECTVEGTSNPNLYWYRQAAGRGLQLLFYSVGIGQISSEVPQNLSASRPQDRQFILSSKKLLLSDSGFYLCAWDRQGVHEQYFGPGTRLTVT.

Only a few counts were recorded for this clone. This chain joins TRBV9 and TRBJ2-7, with TRBD2 matching over 8 bases. The CDR3 is 15 residues long. Germline lookup yields CDR1 SGDLS and CDR2 YYNGEE. V lost 0 bases and J lost 1; bases outside the gene matches: 3. CDR3 nucleotides: TGTGCCAGCAGCGTAGGTGCGGGAGGATCCTACGAGCAGTACTTC. This translates into CASSVGAGGSYEQYF.

This clone was counted between two and nine times. The chain couples TRBV6-5 to TRBJ1-1, with D maybe TRBD1 (5 bases). This CDR3 contains 13 residues. The germline gives CDR1 MNHEY, CDR2 SVGAGI. Trimming cost V 4 bases and J 4 bases, with 10 bases left between them. The CDR3 DNA reads as TGTGCCAGCAGTTCCGACAGATTCACTGAAGCTTTCTTT. It specifies CASSSDRFTEAFF.

This clone has a handful of counts. The chain carries TRBV7-6 and TRBJ2-5, with 7 bases lining up with TRBD1. Germline lookup yields CDR1 SGHVS and CDR2 FNYEAQ. The length of the CDR3 is 14 residues. The V gene end was trimmed by 3 bases and the J gene end by 5 bases; junction bases not matched to a gene: 6. The CDR3 loop reads CASSFRTGRETQYF. The CDR3 DNA follows: TGTGCCAGCAGCTTCCGGACAGGAAGGGAGACCCAGTACTTC.

This clone occurred a few times. The V and J genes are TRBV6-1 and TRBJ1-4, with D uncertain. Looked up from germline, CDR1 is MNHNS and CDR2 is SASEGT. This CDR3 contains 12 residues. The V end lost 3 bases, the J end lost 7 bases, and 6 bases lay between the germline ends. CDR3: CASSEKVEKLFF. CDR3 in DNA: TGTGCCAGCAGTGAGAAGGTTGAAAAACTGTTTTTT.

The chain uses TRBV10-3 and TRBJ2-3; 8 nucleotides match TRBD2. This CDR3 has 15 amino acids. Germline values: CDR1 ENHRY, CDR2 SYGVKD. Trimming at V came to 4 bases and at J to 3 bases, leaving 6 bases not matched to a gene. As DNA, the CDR3 is TGTGCCATCAGTGCACAGCGGGAGATAACAGATACGCAGTATTTT. This translates into CAISAQREITDTQYF.

The chain uses TRBV10-3 and TRBJ1-4, with D uncertain. CDR3 length: 15 residues. Trimming took off 0 bases at V and 1 base at J, with 6 bases between the two ends. The germline CDR1 and CDR2 sequences are ENHRY and SYGVKD. The CDR3 region is CAISESGLTNEKLFF. CDR3 in DNA: TGTGCCATCAGTGAGTCAGGGTTAACTAATGAAAAACTGTTTTTT.

This chain uses TRBV10-3 with TRBJ2-7, with TRBD1 identical over 7 bases. The CDR3 contains 16 residues. Germline CDR1 and CDR2: ENHRY and SYGVKD. Trimming took 2 bases from V and 3 from J; bases not matched to a gene: 10. The CDR3 DNA sequence: TGTGCCATCAGTGAGGGGAAACCGGGACAGAGCTACGAGCAGTACTTC. The encoded protein is CAISEGKPGQSYEQYF.

A few counts support this clone. The chain joins TRBV30 to TRBJ2-5, with a tentative D call TRBD2 (6 bases). The better agreement between TRBJ2-7 and the DNA end casts doubt on the J call. The CDR3 is 13 residues long. In germline, CDR1 is GTSNPN, CDR2 SVGIG (reference sequence). The CDR3 is CAWSVGGSYEQYF. The CDR3 DNA sequence: TGTGCCTGGAGTGTCGGAGGGAGTTACGAGCAGTACTTC.

The V call is TRBV30, the J call TRBJ2-7; D call uncertain. Per germline, CDR1 GTSNPN and CDR2 SVGIG (reference sequence). The CDR3 sequence is 11 residues long. The ends were cut back, 5 bases at V and 5 bases at J, with 10 bases in the middle. The CDR3 protein is CAWGRSNEQYF. The CDR3 DNA reads TGTGCCTGGGGCAGGTCCAACGAGCAGTACTTC.

This clone was counted only a few times. The chain links TRBV30 to TRBJ1-2; D uncertain. The length of the CDR3 is 12 residues. The V gene's germline CDR1 is GTSNPN and CDR2 SVGIG (reference sequence). Between the trimmed V and J ends, which lost 3 bases and 8 bases, there was a span of 13 bases. CDR3 residues: CAWSRTERGYTF. The CDR3 DNA sequence: TGTGCCTGGAGCCGAACAGAGCGGGGCTACACCTTC.

This clone has a handful of counts. This chain connects TRBV19 to TRBJ2-7; 7 positions match TRBD2. This CDR3 is built from 15 residues. The J segment lost 3 bases and the V segment lost 1 base, leaving 6 bases of the junction unmatched. Germline V gene lookup returns CDR1 LNHDA and CDR2 SQIVND (reference sequence). CDR3 loop: CASSIVASGGYEQYF. The CDR3 region has the DNA TGTGCCAGTAGTATAGTGGCCTCGGGGGGCTACGAGCAGTACTTC.

V gene TRBV30 combines with J gene TRBJ2-5, with D perhaps being TRBD1 or TRBD2 (5 bases each). V was trimmed by 0 bases and J by 5 bases, leaving 13 bases between them. Germline values: CDR1 GTSNPN, CDR2 SVGIG (reference sequence). This CDR3 comprises 14 residues. The chain's CDR3 is CAWSVPGKGETQYF. CDR3 DNA: TGTGCCTGGAGTGTACCGGGGAAGGGGGAGACCCAGTACTTC.

This chain uses TRBV6-5 with TRBJ2-2; 14 positions match TRBD2. V shed 4 bases and J 4 bases; nucleotides not matched to a gene: 2. This CDR3 spans 16 amino acids. Germline V CDR1 and CDR2: MNHEY, SVGAGI. CDR3 protein: CASSWTSGRPTGELFF. The CDR3 bases are TGTGCCAGCAGTTGGACTAGCGGGAGGCCCACCGGGGAGCTGTTTTTT.

The gene calls are TRBV19 and TRBJ1-1; no reliable D call. The CDR3 loop spans 14 amino acids. Germline CDR1 is LNHDA and CDR2 is SQIVND (reference sequence). The ends were cut back, 3 bases at V and 11 bases at J, with 19 bases in the middle. This CDR3 reads CASSMSSRFRGAFF. CDR3 coding DNA: TGTGCCAGTAGTATGAGTTCACGGTTTCGAGGGGCTTTCTTT. Looking up the rest from reference TRBV19 and TRBJ1-1 gives the full variable domain: DGGITQSPKYLFRKEGQNVTLSCEQNLNHDAMYWYRQDPGQGLRLIYYSQIVNDFQKGDIAEGYSVSREKKESFPLTVTSAQKNPTAFYLCASSMSSRFRGAFFGQGTRLTVV.

V usage is TRBV5-1 and J usage is TRBJ2-1; D is ambiguous. CDR3 length equals 11 residues. CDR1 SGHRS and CDR2 YFSETQ come from the germline V gene. Trimming shortened V by 2 bases and J by 4 bases, and 1 base separated the two germline ends. CDR3 sequence: CASSLYNEQFF. The DNA for the CDR3 is TGCGCCAGCAGCTTATACAATGAGCAGTTCTTC.